A single sample is the source of the 8 T cell receptor beta chains below, sequenced in a study of response to subunit inactivated influenza vaccine. MiXCR, applied by TCRdb to the RT-PCR reads, yields one record per CDR3 protein. The table lists 600,000 to 700,000 distinct CDR3 sequences, approximately 14% of them singletons. The starting material was PBMCs from blood, obtained around two weeks before vaccination. These receptors were taken from a man aged 50 or older who received an inactivated influenza vaccine.

The CDR3 DNA follows: TGTGCCAGCAGAACGACAGGGATGTATAATTCACCCCTCCACTTT. It is translated as CASRTTGMYNSPLHF. V usage is TRBV6-2 or TRBV6-3 and J usage is TRBJ1-6, with TRBD1 identical over 7 bases. The V gene's germline CDR1 is MNHEY and CDR2 SVGEGT. V lost 6 bases to trimming and J lost 4 bases; unmatched junction nucleotides: 6. This CDR3 has 15 amino acids.

This clonotype appeared a few times. V is TRBV30 and J is TRBJ2-3; 8 nucleotides match TRBD1. V was pared by 7 bases and J by 4 bases, with 10 bases of the junction left unmatched. There are 14 residues in the CDR3. Germline CDR1 GTSNPN, CDR2 SVGIG (reference sequence). DNA of the CDR3: TGTGCCTTTCTTGACAGGGGAGTTCCAGATACGCAGTATTTT. Amino acids: CAFLDRGVPDTQYF.

Only a few counts were recorded for this clonotype. V gene TRBV5-6 combines with J gene TRBJ2-7; TRBD1 agrees at 8 bases. This CDR3 is 18 amino acids long. CDR1 is SGHDT and CDR2 is YYEEEE in the germline V gene. Trimming cost V 1 base and J 1 base; bases outside gene matches: 13. CDR3 sequence: CASSLSRDRRGSSYEQYF. DNA of the CDR3: TGTGCCAGCAGCTTGTCCCGGGACAGGCGAGGGAGTTCCTACGAGCAGTACTTC.

This clonotype occurred a few times. The chain recombines TRBV20-1 with TRBJ2-7, with D perhaps being TRBD1 or TRBD2 (5 bases each). Between the trimmed V and J ends, which lost 6 bases and 0 bases, there was a span of 15 bases. This CDR3 is built from 14 residues. Germline V gene sequence: CDR1 DFQATT, CDR2 SNEGSKA (reference sequence). CDR3 protein: CSAIGRDGSYEQYF. The CDR3, as DNA: TGCAGTGCAATCGGACGGGACGGCTCCTACGAGCAGTACTTC.

In this sample, this clonotype turned up a few times. The chain couples TRBV30 to TRBJ1-1; 8 bases agree with TRBD1. Germline V gene sequence: CDR1 GTSNPN, CDR2 SVGIG (reference sequence). This CDR3 region has 12 residues. J lost 8 bases, V lost 2 bases, and 4 bases had no gene match. The CDR3 DNA reads TGTGCCTGGAGTCGGACAGGGATAGAAGCTTTCTTT. Protein sequence: CAWSRTGIEAFF.

This clonotype was recorded a few times. The chain's CDR3 is CSARSLLAGVLNQPQHF. Written as DNA, the CDR3 is TGCAGTGCTAGAAGCCTTTTAGCAGGTGTCTTGAATCAGCCCCAGCATTTT. V and J are TRBV20-1 and TRBJ1-5; no clear D gene. In germline, CDR1 is DFQATT, CDR2 SNEGSKA (reference sequence). The CDR3 runs to 17 residues. Trimming removed 2 bases from V and 4 bases from J, with 21 bases in between.

This clonotype has just a few counts. The V and J genes are TRBV7-9 and TRBJ2-7; TRBD1 aligns across 10 bases. Germline V gene sequence: CDR1 SEHNR, CDR2 FQNEAQ (reference sequence). This CDR3 has 14 amino acids. J was trimmed by 3 bases and V by 5 bases; bases with no gene match: 4. The CDR3 DNA follows: TGTGCCAGCAGCGACCGGGACAGGGGCTACGAGCAGTACTTC. Translation gives CASSDRDRGYEQYF.

This clonotype occurred a few times. The J gene is TRBJ1-5, the V gene TRBV11-2; D uncertain. The CDR3 totals 13 residues. V was pared by 5 bases and J by 8 bases, with 13 bases between. The germline CDR1 and CDR2 sequences are SGHAT and FQNNGV. Written as DNA, the CDR3 is TGTGCCAGCAGCGCAAGCGCGGACGAGCCCCAGCATTTT. It yields the protein CASSASADEPQHF.